The sequence of this TCR beta chain was determined in a study of shared clonotypes between healthy human individuals. Regarding this clone: Antigen: not known.

Germline V gene data show CDR1 as SGHNT and CDR2 as YYREEE (reference sequence). The V gene end was trimmed by 0 bases and the J gene end by 4 bases; junction bases not matched to a gene: 3. The CDR3 totals 14 residues. The genomic DNA of each subset was split evenly across several immunoSEQ plates. Assay: immunoSEQ multiplex PCR; the TCRdb copy retains only in-frame clones and omits some. The table lists about 2,100,000 clones, more than 85% of them singletons, with roughly 1.8% in the top ten. Study conclusions and caveats: Estimated richness values were generally larger in naive subsets than in memory subsets. Represented diversity, genetic and exposure-history alike, was limited by few donors.

Naive CD8 isolation took CD45RO-negative cells positively selected for CCR7 and excluded terminally differentiated effector memory CD45RA+ cells. The chain carries TRBV5-4 and TRBJ1-1, with TRBD1 identical over 7 bases. The receptor comes from a man aged 18 to 29 in good health. Some clones in this sample may be carry-over from other donors' samples. The sequencing sample was made of naive CD8+ T cells from PBMCs. CDR3: CASSLEGGPTEAFF. For the CDR3, the DNA is TGTGCCAGCAGCTTGGAAGGGGGCCCCACTGAAGCTTTCTTT. Drawing the rest from reference TRBV5-4 and TRBJ1-1, the complete variable domain is ETGVTQSPTHLIKTRGQQVTLRCSSQSGHNTVSWYQQALGQGPQFIFQYYREEENGRGNFPPRFSGLQFPNYSSELNVNALELDDSALYLCASSLEGGPTEAFFGQGTRLTVV.